This TCR beta chain originates from a study of cytomegalovirus exposure and HLA in healthy donors. The CDR3 covers 14 residues. Trimming took off 2 bases at V and 3 bases at J, with 10 bases between the two ends. CDR1 is ENHRY and CDR2 is SYGVKD in the germline V gene. General study results and limits: Across all donors, roughly uniform sequencing depth was an assumption of the presence/absence analyses. Most of the TCR beta V segments (in an earlier analysis) were productive either about 87% or about 30% of the time.

Note on this clone: Its antigen is as yet unknown.

The primer mix had 60 Vbeta and 13 Jbeta primers. The protocol was immunoSEQ multiplex PCR, while the TCRdb copy is restricted to in-frame clones and leaves out a portion. Of about 130,000 clones listed, 65% to 85% are singletons. The clonotype originates from a woman aged 40-49 years in good health and CMV-seronegative. The sample comprised PBMCs. The chain is built from TRBV10-3 and TRBJ2-5, with D maybe TRBD1 (6 bases). CDR3 nucleotides: TGTGCCATCAGTGAGGCGAACAGGGAAGAGACCCAGTACTTC. It is translated as CAISEANREETQYF.